These 16 T cell receptor beta chains were sequenced from one sample in a study of spatial heterogeneity in lung cancer. MiXCR, run by TCRdb on the 5' RACE reads, gives a single entry per CDR3 protein. This sample has about 3,000 distinct CDR3 sequences; 4.5% to 5% occur once, and the top ten carry around 17%. The time point was: sample taken at primary tumor resection. Sequences were derived from normal lung tissue next to the tumor, sampled at surgery. The source is a male donor with early-stage non-small cell lung cancer.

V usage is TRBV2 and J usage is TRBJ1-5; D unclear. Trimming left V 5 bases short and J 0 bases short, with 11 bases between. The germline gives CDR1 SNHLY, CDR2 FYNNEI. The CDR3 runs to 15 residues. In nucleotides, the CDR3 is TGTGCCAGCAGTTTTCAGGATCTTAGCAATCAGCCCCAGCATTTT. Translated: CASSFQDLSNQPQHF.

In its sample, this clonotype is medium-sized. The chain joins TRBV5-1 to TRBJ2-2; 8 nucleotides align to TRBD1. The CDR3 covers 15 residues. Germline assignment: CDR1 SGHRS and CDR2 YFSETQ. Trimming removed 1 base from V and 2 bases from J; junction bases left unmatched: 1. The chain's CDR3 is CASSLTGGNTGELFF. The CDR3 bases are TGCGCCAGCAGCTTGACAGGGGGTAACACCGGGGAGCTGTTTTTT.

This clonotype was seen many times. The V gene is TRBV15, the J gene TRBJ2-2; 11 nucleotides match TRBD2. There are 17 residues in the CDR3. Germline CDR1 LNHNV, CDR2 YYDKDF (reference sequence). With V trimmed by 5 bases and J by 7 bases, 12 bases remained unmatched. CDR3 residues: CATSPQIAGGNSGELFF. The DNA for the CDR3 is TGTGCCACCAGCCCCCAGATAGCGGGAGGGAATAGCGGGGAGCTGTTTTTT.

By share, this clonotype counts as medium-sized. The V and J genes are TRBV7-9 and TRBJ2-2; D assignment may be TRBD1 or TRBD2 (5 bases each). CDR1 is SEHNR and CDR2 is FQNEAQ in the germline V gene (reference sequence). This CDR3 contains 14 residues. Trimming cost V 5 bases and J 3 bases, with 10 bases left between them. CDR3 in amino acids: CASSRDGYTGELFF. CDR3 in DNA: TGTGCCAGCAGCCGGGACGGTTACACCGGGGAGCTGTTTTTT.

This clonotype was seen repeatedly, ten times or more. The rearrangement links TRBV5-5 to TRBJ1-5; TRBD1 is a possible D gene (5 bases). The CDR3 has 14 residues. Germline V lookup: CDR1 SGHKS, CDR2 YYEKEE (reference sequence). The V and J ends lost 0 bases and 5 bases respectively, with 9 bases between them. The CDR3 loop is CASSLGQGDQPQHF. The CDR3 DNA sequence: TGTGCCAGCAGCTTGGGGCAGGGCGATCAGCCCCAGCATTTT.

This clonotype is medium-sized. V gene TRBV5-6 combines with J gene TRBJ1-4; D is uncertain. The V end lost 1 base, the J end lost 8 bases, and 12 bases lay between the germline ends. This CDR3 region has 14 residues. The germline CDR1 and CDR2 sequences are SGHDT and YYEEEE. CDR3: CASSLRGSGEKLFF. In DNA form, the CDR3 reads TGTGCCAGCAGCTTGAGAGGTTCTGGGGAAAAACTGTTTTTT.

This clonotype was observed at least ten times. The chain uses TRBV19 and TRBJ2-3; a possible D gene is TRBD1 (7 bases). V lost 3 bases and J lost 1, with 14 bases in between. Germline loops: CDR1 LNHDA, CDR2 SQIVND (reference sequence). The CDR3 has 16 amino acids. The CDR3 DNA follows: TGTGCCAGTAGTATGGGAGGAGGGGGCGGCACAGATACGCAGTATTTT. Its translation is CASSMGGGGGTDTQYF.

This clonotype showed up many times. The rearrangement links TRBV20-1 to TRBJ2-1, with 13 positions matching TRBD2. With V trimmed by 3 bases and J by 5 bases, 4 bases remained unmatched. Germline CDR1 is DFQATT and CDR2 is SNEGSKA (reference sequence). This CDR3 is 15 amino acids long. CDR3 nucleotide sequence: TGCAGTGCTAGGACTAGCGGGGGGCCCCACAATGAGCAGTTCTTC. Protein product: CSARTSGGPHNEQFF.

This clonotype was seen at least ten times. J is TRBJ2-6 and V is TRBV10-3; D is unresolved. Germline V CDR1 and CDR2: ENHRY, SYGVKD. This CDR3 region has 14 residues. The germline V and J ends were trimmed by 8 bases and 0 bases, with 8 bases remaining between them. CDR3 amino acids: CAIAAASGANVLTF. The CDR3 DNA reads as TGTGCCATCGCGGCGGCCTCTGGGGCCAACGTCCTGACTTTC.

In this sample, this clonotype is medium-sized. This sequence joins TRBV19 and TRBJ2-3; the D gene is possibly TRBD2 (6 bases). Germline V gives CDR1 LNHDA, CDR2 SQIVND (reference sequence). V gave up 6 bases and J gave up 5 bases, with 18 bases separating them. The CDR3 runs 15 residues. In nucleotides, the CDR3 is TGTGCCAGTAGAGTCCGACAAGGGCGGGAAGATACGCAGTATTTT. Its protein is CASRVRQGREDTQYF.

V is TRBV7-3 and J is TRBJ1-1, with unresolved D. Trimming removed 3 bases at V and 1 base at J, with 6 bases between. This CDR3 spans 13 amino acids. Germline lookup yields CDR1 SGHTA and CDR2 FQGTGA. The chain's CDR3 is CASSFDGNTEAFF. The CDR3 DNA is TGTGCCAGCAGCTTCGACGGGAACACTGAAGCTTTCTTT.

In its sample, this clonotype is medium-sized (0.01 to 0.1%). The rearrangement uses TRBV2 and TRBJ2-7, with TRBD1 matching 9 bases. There are 16 residues in the CDR3. CDR1 and CDR2 from the germline V gene are SNHLY and FYNNEI. V was pared by 5 bases and J by 0 bases, with 8 bases of the junction left unmatched. CDR3 sequence reads: CASSLPRDRDSYEQYF. CDR3 nucleotide sequence: TGTGCCAGCAGTCTTCCGCGGGACAGGGACTCCTACGAGCAGTACTTC.

This clonotype qualifies as medium-sized. CDR3 sequence (DNA): TGTGCCAGCAGTAGACTAGCGGGCGGAATCTACGAGCAGTACTTC. Amino acid sequence: CASSRLAGGIYEQYF. The rearrangement joins TRBV27 to TRBJ2-7; 10 positions agree with TRBD2. The germline V gene has CDR1 MNHEY and CDR2 SMNVEV (reference sequence). V lost 5 bases, J lost 3 bases, and 7 bases stayed unmatched. The CDR3 is 15 amino acids.

By share, this clonotype ranks as medium-sized. The chain couples TRBV29-1 to TRBJ2-5; tentatively, D is TRBD2 (5 bases). V was clipped by 4 bases and J by 2 bases, with 14 bases between them. Germline-derived CDR1 and CDR2 are SQVTM and ANQGSEA. The CDR3 loop spans 14 amino acids. The CDR3 protein is CSVGDPGTQETQYF. The CDR3 DNA reads TGCAGCGTTGGGGATCCGGGAACGCAAGAGACCCAGTACTTC.

This clonotype rates as medium-sized. The rearrangement joins TRBV20-1 to TRBJ2-7; TRBD1 agrees at 10 bases. Germline CDR1 DFQATT, CDR2 SNEGSKA (reference sequence). V was pared by 0 bases and J by 13 bases, with 15 bases of the junction left unmatched. The CDR3 is 15 residues long. The CDR3, as DNA: TGCAGTGCTAGAGACAGCCGGACAGGGGGGAACGGGTGCTACTTC. Amino acid sequence: CSARDSRTGGNGCYF.

This clonotype was found a few times. The V gene is TRBV7-9, the J gene TRBJ2-5, with 7 nucleotides matching TRBD2. Per the germline V gene, CDR1 is SEHNR and CDR2 is FQNEAQ (reference sequence). The CDR3 runs 14 residues. The V and J ends lost 0 bases and 2 bases, in that order; junction bases with no gene match: 0. This CDR3 is CASSLASGQETQYF. The CDR3 DNA follows: TGTGCCAGCAGCTTAGCTAGCGGGCAAGAGACCCAGTACTTC.